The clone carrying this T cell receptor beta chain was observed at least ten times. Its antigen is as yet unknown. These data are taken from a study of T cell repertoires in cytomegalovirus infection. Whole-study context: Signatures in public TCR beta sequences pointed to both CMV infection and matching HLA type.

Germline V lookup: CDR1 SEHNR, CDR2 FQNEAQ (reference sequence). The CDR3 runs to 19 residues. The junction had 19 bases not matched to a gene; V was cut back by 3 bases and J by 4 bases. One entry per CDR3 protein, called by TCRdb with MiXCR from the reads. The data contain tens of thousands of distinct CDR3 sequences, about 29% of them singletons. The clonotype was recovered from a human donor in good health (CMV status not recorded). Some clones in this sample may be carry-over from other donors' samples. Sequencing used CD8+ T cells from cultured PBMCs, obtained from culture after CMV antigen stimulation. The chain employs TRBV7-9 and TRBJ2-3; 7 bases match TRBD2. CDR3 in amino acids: CASSFPPGLMIARADTQYF. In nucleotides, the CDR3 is TGTGCCAGCAGCTTTCCTCCGGGACTAATGATCGCACGGGCAGATACGCAGTATTTT.